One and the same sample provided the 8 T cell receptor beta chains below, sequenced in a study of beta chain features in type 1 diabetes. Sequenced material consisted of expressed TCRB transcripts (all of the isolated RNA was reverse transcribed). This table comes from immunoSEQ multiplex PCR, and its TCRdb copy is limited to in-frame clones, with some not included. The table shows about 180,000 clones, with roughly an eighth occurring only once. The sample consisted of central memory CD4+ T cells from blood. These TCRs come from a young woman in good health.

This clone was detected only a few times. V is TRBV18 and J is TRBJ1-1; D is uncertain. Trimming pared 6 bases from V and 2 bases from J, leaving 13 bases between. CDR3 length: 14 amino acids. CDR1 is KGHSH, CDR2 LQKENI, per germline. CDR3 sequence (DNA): TGTGCCAGCTCGCCCATACAGAGAAACACTGAAGCTTTCTTT. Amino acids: CASSPIQRNTEAFF.

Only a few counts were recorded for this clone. The DNA of the CDR3 is TGTGCCAGCAGTCCCGACAGGGGTGCACGGCATGAGCAGTTCTTC. This encodes CASSPDRGARHEQFF. This chain links TRBV16 with TRBJ2-1, with TRBD1 matching over 8 bases. In germline, CDR1 is KGHSY, CDR2 FQNENV. Unmatched junction bases numbered 12, after V lost 6 bases and J lost 8 bases. The CDR3 extends over 15 amino acids.

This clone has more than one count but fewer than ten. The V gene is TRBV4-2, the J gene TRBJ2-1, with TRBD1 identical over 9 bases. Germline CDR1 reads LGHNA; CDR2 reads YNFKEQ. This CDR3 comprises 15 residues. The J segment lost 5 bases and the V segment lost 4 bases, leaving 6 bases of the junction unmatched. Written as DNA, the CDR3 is TGTGCCAGCAGCCTACAGGGACAGGGAAACAATGAGCAGTTCTTC. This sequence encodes CASSLQGQGNNEQFF.

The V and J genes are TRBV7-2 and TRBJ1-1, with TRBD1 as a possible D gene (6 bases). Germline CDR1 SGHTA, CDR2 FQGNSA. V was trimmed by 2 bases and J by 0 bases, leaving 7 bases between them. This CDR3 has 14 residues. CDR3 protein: CASSLRGMNTEAFF. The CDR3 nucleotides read TGTGCCAGCAGCTTAAGGGGGATGAACACTGAAGCTTTCTTT.

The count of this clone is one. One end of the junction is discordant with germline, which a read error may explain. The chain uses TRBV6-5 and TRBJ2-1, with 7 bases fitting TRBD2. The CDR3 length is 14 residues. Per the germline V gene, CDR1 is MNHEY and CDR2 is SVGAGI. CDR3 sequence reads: CAISDAAGNNEQFF. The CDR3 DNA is TGTGCCATCAGTGATGCAGCGGGAAACAATGAGCAGTTCTTC.

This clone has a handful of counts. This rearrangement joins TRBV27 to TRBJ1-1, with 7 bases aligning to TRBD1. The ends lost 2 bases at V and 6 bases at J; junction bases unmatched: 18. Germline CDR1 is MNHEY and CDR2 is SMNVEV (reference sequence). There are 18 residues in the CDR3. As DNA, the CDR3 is TGTGCCAGCAGTTTAAGCCTGGGGAACAGGGGAAGAGGGGCTGAAGCTTTCTTT. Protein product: CASSLSLGNRGRGAEAFF.

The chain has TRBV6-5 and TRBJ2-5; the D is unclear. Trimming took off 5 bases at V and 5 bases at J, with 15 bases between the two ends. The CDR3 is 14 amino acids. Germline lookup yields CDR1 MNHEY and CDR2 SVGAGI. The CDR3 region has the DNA TGTGCCAGCAGTGGATCTCCCGGGTGGGAGACCCAGTACTTC. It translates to CASSGSPGWETQYF.

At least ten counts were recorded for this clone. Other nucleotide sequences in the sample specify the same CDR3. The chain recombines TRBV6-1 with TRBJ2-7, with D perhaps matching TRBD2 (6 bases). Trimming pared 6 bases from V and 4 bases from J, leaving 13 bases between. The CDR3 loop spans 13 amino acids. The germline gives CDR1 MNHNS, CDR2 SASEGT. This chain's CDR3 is CASRQRESYEQYF. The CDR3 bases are TGTGCCAGCAGACAACGGGAGTCTTACGAGCAGTACTTC.